This T cell receptor (beta chain) was identified during a study of cytomegalovirus exposure and HLA in healthy donors. Study findings and constraints: In a later analysis, V- and J-gene trimming of beta chains associated with a DCLRE1C missense variant, replicated independently.

The ends lost 6 bases at V and 2 bases at J; junction bases unmatched: 5. CDR1 is MNHEY, CDR2 SVGAGI, per germline. The CDR3 has 14 amino acids. This PCR relied on a set of 60 Vbeta primers and 13 Jbeta primers. Assay used: immunoSEQ multiplex PCR; TCRdb lists only in-frame clones, some missing. The sample contains roughly 190,000 clones, about 86% of which appear only once. In the case of this clone: Its antigen is undetermined.

The sample consisted of PBMCs. The V call is TRBV6-5, the J call TRBJ2-3; TRBD1 agrees at 7 bases. This receptor was identified in a middle-aged man in good health and CMV-seropositive. DNA for the CDR3: TGTGCCAGCAGACGGGACAGAGTCACAGATACGCAGTATTTT. Protein: CASRRDRVTDTQYF.